These 23 T cell receptor beta chains were all obtained from the same sample, sequenced in a study of graft-versus-host responses after intestinal transplantation. What these receptors recognize is not known. Sequencing was performed with immunoSEQ multiplex PCR; in TCRdb, only in-frame clones are kept and a portion is missing. Counted here are about 51,000 clones, roughly 95% occurring once; the ten biggest clones make up around 0.23%. The sample was unstimulated CD8+ T cells sorted from spleen or lymph node cells, taken before transplant. These receptors were collected from a human donor who was the organ donor for an intestinal transplant.

The CDR3 is CASSSSLLAGEDYEQYF. In DNA form, the CDR3 reads TGTGCCAGCAGCTCCTCCCTACTAGCGGGGGAGGACTACGAGCAGTACTTC. V and J are TRBV13 and TRBJ2-7; 11 bases are shared with TRBD2. The CDR3 consists of 17 residues. V trimming: 4 bases; J trimming: 3 bases; junction bases outside the gene matches: 11. Germline-derived CDR1 and CDR2 are PRHDT and FYEKMQ (reference sequence).

V usage is TRBV6-4 and J usage is TRBJ1-1; no reliable D call. This CDR3 has 17 residues. Trimming removed 0 bases from V and 0 bases from J, with 14 bases in between. Germline loops: CDR1 MRHNA, CDR2 SNTAGT. CDR3 protein: CASSDSKGGQVNTEAFF. The DNA of the CDR3 is TGTGCCAGCAGTGACTCGAAGGGAGGGCAGGTGAACACTGAAGCTTTCTTT.

J is TRBJ2-2 and V is TRBV9; 10 bases agree with TRBD2. With 3 bases clipped from V and 5 bases from J, the junction kept 4 bases outside the gene matches. The CDR3 runs to 15 residues. Germline assignment: CDR1 SGDLS and CDR2 YYNGEE. Here the CDR3 DNA reads TGTGCCAGCAGCGCAGGACTAGCGGTGACCGGGGAGCTGTTTTTT. Protein: CASSAGLAVTGELFF.

This chain connects TRBV18 to TRBJ1-3, with a weak D call TRBD1 (6 bases). This CDR3 has 16 residues. Germline V gene lookup returns CDR1 KGHSH and CDR2 LQKENI. Trimming removed 2 bases from V and 1 base from J, with 12 bases in between. In DNA form, the CDR3 reads TGTGCCAGCTCACCAGTACAGGGAGGATCTGGAAACACCATATATTTT. Translated: CASSPVQGGSGNTIYF.

The chain carries TRBV7-2 and TRBJ1-2; D gene ambiguous. CDR1 is SGHTA, CDR2 FQGNSA, per germline. CDR3 length: 13 residues. The V end was cut by 4 bases, the J end by 2 bases, with 8 bases between. CDR3 in amino acids: CASSSPRNYGYTF. DNA of the CDR3: TGTGCCAGCAGCTCCCCCAGGAACTATGGCTACACCTTC. Full variable domain (remainder filled in from reference TRBV7-2 and TRBJ1-2): GAGVSQSPSNKVTEKGKDVELRCDPISGHTALYWYRQSLGQGLEFLIYFQGNSAPDKSGLPSDRFSAERTGGSVSTLTIQRTQQEDSAVYLCASSSPRNYGYTFGSGTRLTVV.

V gene TRBV4-3 combines with J gene TRBJ2-3; tentative D call: TRBD1 (6 bases). V was shortened by 0 bases and J by 1 base, with 11 bases between the two germline ends. The CDR3 consists of 16 residues. Per the germline V gene, CDR1 is LGHNA and CDR2 is YSLEER. CDR3 coding DNA: TGCGCCAGCAGCCAAGATACAGGGACGGGCACAGATACGCAGTATTTT. Encoded protein: CASSQDTGTGTDTQYF.

The chain employs TRBV5-1 and TRBJ1-1; TRBD1 matches 8 bases. This CDR3 contains 15 residues. V dropped 3 bases and J dropped 2; count of bases not matched to a gene: 6. Looked up from germline, CDR1 is SGHRS and CDR2 is YFSETQ. CDR3 region: CASSWGQDLNTEAFF. CDR3 bases: TGCGCCAGCAGCTGGGGACAGGATTTAAACACTGAAGCTTTCTTT.

The V call is TRBV19, the J call TRBJ1-5, with 12 bases fitting TRBD1. The CDR3 runs to 16 residues. V lost 10 bases, J lost 2 bases, and 9 bases stayed unmatched. Germline V CDR1 and CDR2: LNHDA, SQIVND (reference sequence). The CDR3, as DNA: TGTGCCACCTCCGGGACAGGGGGCGCCGGCAATCAGCCCCAGCATTTT. Translated, it gives CATSGTGGAGNQPQHF. Together with reference TRBV19 and TRBJ1-5, the CDR3 gives the full variable domain: DGGITQSPKYLFRKEGQNVTLSCEQNLNHDAMYWYRQDPGQGLRLIYYSQIVNDFQKGDIAEGYSVSREKKESFPLTVTSAQKNPTAFYLCATSGTGGAGNQPQHFGDGTRLSIL.

The chain is built from TRBV9 and TRBJ2-3; 8 bases agree with TRBD2. This CDR3 is built from 16 residues. After removal of 4 bases from V and 0 bases from J, the junction contained 7 bases not matched to a gene. In germline, CDR1 is SGDLS, CDR2 YYNGEE. The CDR3 nucleotides are TGTGCCAGCAGCTATAGCGGGGCAACTAGCACAGATACGCAGTATTTT. It specifies CASSYSGATSTDTQYF. Using reference TRBV9 and TRBJ2-3 for the parts outside the CDR3, the full variable domain is DSGVTQTPKHLITATGQRVTLRCSPRSGDLSVYWYQQSLDQGLQFLIQYYNGEERAKGNILERFSAQQFPDLHSELNLSSLELGDSALYFCASSYSGATSTDTQYFGPGTRLTVL.

This clone was picked up a small number of times. The genes are TRBV5-6 and TRBJ2-7; TRBD1 agrees at 7 bases. This CDR3 region has 13 residues. With V trimmed by 3 bases and J by 0 bases, 0 bases remained unmatched. CDR1 is SGHDT and CDR2 is YYEEEE in the germline V gene. CDR3 bases: TGTGCCAGCAGCTCAGGGGGCTCCTACGAGCAGTACTTC. It yields the protein CASSSGGSYEQYF. The whole variable domain, remainder taken from reference TRBV5-6 and TRBJ2-7, is DAGVTQSPTHLIKTRGQQVTLRCSPKSGHDTVSWYQQALGQGPQFIFQYYEEEERQRGNFPDRFSGHQFPNYSSELNVNALLLGDSALYLCASSSGGSYEQYFGPGTRLTVT.

The chain is built from TRBV6-5 and TRBJ1-1; 7 nucleotides line up with TRBD1. V lost 5 bases, J lost 3 bases, and 9 bases stayed unmatched. CDR1 is MNHEY, CDR2 SVGAGI, per germline. The CDR3 totals 15 residues. In DNA form, the CDR3 reads TGTGCCAGCAGTCAGGCACCGGGACAGTACACTGAAGCTTTCTTT. This translates into CASSQAPGQYTEAFF.

This chain uses TRBV7-2 with TRBJ2-5; tentatively, D is TRBD1 (7 bases). Germline assignment: CDR1 SGHTA and CDR2 FQGNSA. This CDR3 has 14 amino acids. Trimming pared 6 bases from V and 5 bases from J, leaving 16 bases between. The CDR3 sequence: CASREGAPVETQYF. DNA of the CDR3: TGTGCCAGCAGGGAGGGGGCGCCGGTGGAGACCCAGTACTTC.

The rearrangement links TRBV27 to TRBJ2-7, with a possible D match to TRBD1 (5 bases). The V gene lost 10 bases and the J gene lost 5 bases, with 18 bases spanning the gap. CDR3 length: 13 residues. Germline-derived CDR1 and CDR2 are MNHEY and SMNVEV (reference sequence). DNA for the CDR3: TGTGCCACTAGTCGGGCAGGGCCCAACGAGCAGTACTTC. Encoded protein: CATSRAGPNEQYF.

The chain is built from TRBV27 and TRBJ1-1, with D tentatively TRBD1 (6 bases). Per the germline V gene, CDR1 is MNHEY and CDR2 is SMNVEV (reference sequence). V lost 2 bases and J 0 bases, leaving 7 bases between the germline ends. This CDR3 contains 14 residues. The CDR3 nucleotides read TGTGCCAGCAGTTTAGACAGGATGAACACTGAAGCTTTCTTT. The encoded protein is CASSLDRMNTEAFF.

The chain combines TRBV27 with TRBJ2-5; D unclear. The CDR3 length is 13 residues. Trimming removed 5 bases at V and 2 bases at J, with 9 bases between. Germline CDR1 is MNHEY and CDR2 is SMNVEV (reference sequence). CDR3 sequence (DNA): TGTGCCAGCAGTCCGGACCAGCAAGAGACCCAGTACTTC. This translates into CASSPDQQETQYF.

This chain uses TRBV7-3 with TRBJ2-3; 13 bases are a match to TRBD2. The ends lost 5 bases at V and 4 bases at J; junction bases unmatched: 6. The CDR3 loop spans 16 amino acids. Germline V gene sequence: CDR1 SGHTA, CDR2 FQGTGA. In DNA, the CDR3 is TGTGCCAGCAGCCCAGGGACTAGCGGGGCCGCAGATACGCAGTATTTT. This encodes CASSPGTSGAADTQYF.

The gene calls are TRBV7-9 and TRBJ2-7; the D is unclear. The V gene lost 1 base and the J gene lost 3 bases, with 10 bases spanning the gap. Germline V gives CDR1 SEHNR, CDR2 FQNEAQ (reference sequence). The CDR3 spans 14 residues. The CDR3 sequence: CASSLVGTDYEQYF. The CDR3 DNA reads as TGTGCCAGCAGCTTAGTGGGAACAGACTACGAGCAGTACTTC.

This chain connects TRBV5-1 to TRBJ2-7; 8 positions agree with TRBD1. Trimming at V came to 4 bases and at J to 4 bases, leaving 10 bases not matched to a gene. The germline V gene has CDR1 SGHRS and CDR2 YFSETQ. The CDR3 has 15 amino acids. CDR3 amino acids: CASSLSDRGYYEQYF. The CDR3 nucleotides are TGCGCCAGCAGCCTAAGCGACAGGGGCTATTACGAGCAGTACTTC.

The CDR3 DNA follows: TGTGCCATCAGTGTGGACGGATCCTACGAGCAGTACTTC. Amino acid sequence: CAISVDGSYEQYF. The chain uses TRBV10-3 and TRBJ2-5; D gene unclear. The closer fit of TRBJ2-7 to the DNA end suggests the J call may be wrong. This CDR3 comprises 13 residues. The germline CDR1 and CDR2 sequences are ENHRY and SYGVKD.

CDR3 coding DNA: TGTGCCAGCAGCGAACGGCGGACAGGGGGCCCCAATGAGCAGTTCTTC. Protein product: CASSERRTGGPNEQFF. This rearrangement joins TRBV11-3 to TRBJ2-1; 11 bases agree with TRBD1. J gave up 6 bases and V 5 bases, and 9 bases lay outside the gene matches. This CDR3 comprises 16 residues. The V gene's germline CDR1 is SGHNT and CDR2 YENEEA.

The CDR3 DNA is TGTGCCAGTACTCCGAAGCGGGGTTATAATTCACCCCTCCACTTT. Its protein product is CASTPKRGYNSPLHF. The chain links TRBV19 to TRBJ1-6; D call uncertain. The CDR3 has 15 amino acids. Germline CDR1 is LNHDA and CDR2 is SQIVND (reference sequence). Deletions cut 7 bases from V and 4 bases from J, with 14 bases between.

The genes are TRBV29-1 and TRBJ2-1, with 7 positions matching TRBD2. CDR1 and CDR2 (germline): SQVTM, ANQGSEA. The CDR3 length is 16 residues. V shed 0 bases and J 4 bases; nucleotides not matched to a gene: 9. CDR3 region: CSVEESGGIRYNEQFF. DNA for the CDR3: TGCAGCGTTGAAGAGTCCGGGGGGATTCGATACAATGAGCAGTTCTTC.

The genes are TRBV7-9 and TRBJ2-1; TRBD1 might be the D (6 bases). The CDR3 runs 16 residues. V lost 1 base, J lost 2 bases, and 12 bases lay in between. The germline V gene encodes CDR1 SEHNR and CDR2 FQNEAQ (reference sequence). CDR3 in amino acids: CASSLESGTPYNEQFF. Written as DNA, the CDR3 is TGTGCCAGCAGCTTAGAATCCGGGACACCCTACAATGAGCAGTTCTTC.